This TCR beta chain was profiled in a study of CD8 T cells in ankylosing spondylitis. The CDR3 length is 15 residues. V was pared by 6 bases and J by 4 bases, with 9 bases of the junction left unmatched. CDR1 and CDR2 from the germline V gene are MNHEY and SVGAGI. Making use of molecular barcodes, quantitative 5'-RACE generated TCR beta libraries. In TCRdb, the 5' RACE reads were re-called with MiXCR into one record per CDR3 protein. Of over 25,000 distinct CDR3 sequences detected, 12% to 15% appear once; the ten largest clones hold 36%. Study-level findings and limits: There were earlier reports of some motif variants in reactive arthritis synovial fluid and blood. Among TCR beta sequences, a motif of 7 to 9 highly homologous variants appeared characteristic of ankylosing spondylitis blood. From matched ankylosing spondylitis synovial fluid, disease-linked clones were reportedly recovered at significantly enriched levels.

Worth noting for this clonotype: Its target is unknown.

The sample was blood. The sequence was obtained from a male donor with ankylosing spondylitis or in good health (not recorded which). V and J are TRBV6-5 and TRBJ2-1; 7 nucleotides align to TRBD2. CDR3 DNA: TGTGCCAGCAGCCCGAGCGGGATCGGATACAATGAGCAGTTCTTC. It codes for CASSPSGIGYNEQFF.